Sequencing of this T cell receptor (beta chain) was carried out in a study of human thymus T cells. Clones were read by immunoSEQ multiplex PCR, and TCRdb kept only the in-frame ones, dropping some. Counted here are tens of thousands of clones, around 96% occurring once; the ten biggest clones make up around 0.03%. Resections removed during corrective heart surgery provided the thymus tissue used. Germline V CDR1 and CDR2: SGHRS, YFSETQ. The CDR3 is made up of 16 amino acids. Trimming removed 0 bases from V and 0 bases from J, with 11 bases in between. Notes on the study in general: Reports from related research described highly overlapping thymic repertoires among unrelated individuals.

Comment on this clone: The antigen remains undetermined.

Sequencing used thymus tissue. The chain uses TRBV5-1 and TRBJ2-3, with D perhaps matching TRBD1 or TRBD2 (6 bases each). The receptor was derived from a boy younger than two with a congenital heart defect but otherwise immunologically healthy. The CDR3 reads CASSLGTGTSTDTQYF. The CDR3, as DNA: TGCGCCAGCAGCTTGGGCACAGGGACTAGCACAGATACGCAGTATTTT.